The 24 T cell receptor beta chains below come from one sample, sequenced in a study of CD8 T cells in ankylosing spondylitis. TCRdb itself ran the 5' RACE reads through MiXCR, one entry per CDR3 protein. Altogether 300,000 to 350,000 distinct CDR3 sequences are present, 11% being singletons, with the ten largest covering roughly 9.2%. Sequencing was performed on blood, either unsorted or a sorted T cell fraction (not recorded which). These receptors originate from a female donor with ankylosing spondylitis or in good health (not recorded which).

This rearrangement joins TRBV28 to TRBJ1-4; D is ambiguous. Germline CDR1 and CDR2: MDHEN and SYDVKM. V lost 0 bases, J lost 11 bases, and 10 bases lay in between. This CDR3 region has 13 residues. Here the CDR3 DNA reads TGTGCCAGCAGTTTATGGGGCGATTGGAAACTGTTTTTT. Amino acids: CASSLWGDWKLFF.

This clonotype occurred many times. V gene TRBV5-1 combines with J gene TRBJ2-1, with 9 bases lining up with TRBD1. With 7 bases clipped from V and 4 bases from J, the junction kept 9 bases outside the gene matches. This CDR3 has 15 residues. Germline CDR1 SGHRS, CDR2 YFSETQ. CDR3 protein: CASEPGQGKYNEQFF. The CDR3 nucleotides are TGCGCCAGCGAACCGGGACAGGGAAAATACAATGAGCAGTTCTTC.

This clonotype came up many times. The chain uses TRBV5-5 and TRBJ1-5, with D possibly matching TRBD1 (5 bases). CDR1 and CDR2 (germline): SGHKS, YYEKEE (reference sequence). Trimming shortened V by 2 bases and J by 7 bases, and 10 bases separated the two germline ends. The CDR3 extends over 13 amino acids. CDR3 sequence: CASSFSGLQPQHF. Here the CDR3 DNA reads TGTGCCAGCAGCTTTTCAGGGTTACAGCCCCAGCATTTT.

The V call is TRBV11-2, the J call TRBJ2-4; D perhaps matches TRBD1 (5 bases). Germline CDR1 is SGHAT and CDR2 is FQNNGV. Deletions cut 0 bases from V and 7 bases from J, with 10 bases between. The CDR3 covers 14 residues. CDR3 in DNA: TGTGCCAGCAGCTTAGACAGGGCCCGGAACATTCAGTACTTC. It encodes CASSLDRARNIQYF.

In its sample, this clonotype was seen many times. The chain couples TRBV6-5 to TRBJ1-3; D not certain. The germline V gene has CDR1 MNHEY and CDR2 SVGAGI. Trimming shortened V by 0 bases and J by 1 base, and 4 bases separated the two germline ends. The length of the CDR3 is 14 residues. CDR3 DNA: TGTGCCAGCAGTTACTCGGAATCTGGAAACACCATATATTTT. As protein: CASSYSESGNTIYF.

This chain joins TRBV10-3 and TRBJ1-1, with TRBD1 identical over 9 bases. Trimming removed 6 bases from V and 8 bases from J; junction bases left unmatched: 4. This CDR3 region has 12 residues. Germline V gene sequence: CDR1 ENHRY, CDR2 SYGVKD. In nucleotides, the CDR3 is TGTGCCATCAGGGGGGGACAGGGAGAAGCTTTCTTT. Translation: CAIRGGQGEAFF.

This clonotype was seen a handful of times. The chain uses TRBV27 and TRBJ2-3, with 9 bases fitting TRBD1. This CDR3 comprises 15 residues. The V gene's germline CDR1 is MNHEY and CDR2 SMNVEV (reference sequence). J lost 4 bases, V lost 5 bases, and 7 bases had no gene match. The CDR3 is CASSVRDRAADTQYF. The CDR3 DNA reads as TGTGCCAGCAGTGTACGGGACAGGGCGGCAGATACGCAGTATTTT.

This clonotype showed up many times. The rearrangement uses TRBV12-3 or TRBV12-4 and TRBJ1-1; D might be TRBD1 (6 bases). The V end lost 5 bases, the J end lost 1 base, and 11 bases lay between the germline ends. This CDR3 has 14 residues. The CDR3: CASSTGQPNTEAFF. For the CDR3, the DNA is TGTGCCAGCAGTACCGGACAGCCGAACACTGAAGCTTTCTTT.

In the case of this clonotype: This may come from a read error, since a much larger clone is one base off. CDR3 protein: CASSQWGIEAFF. CDR3 in DNA: TGTGCCAGCAGCCAATGGGGGATTGAAGCTTTCTTT. The J gene is TRBJ1-1, the V gene TRBV3-1, with a weak D call TRBD1 (5 bases). The V end was cut by 2 bases, the J end by 7 bases, with 8 bases between. Germline CDR1 LGHDT, CDR2 YNNKEL (reference sequence). CDR3 length: 12 amino acids.

This clonotype was detected only once. This could be a read error, since a much larger clone is one nucleotide away. As the CDR3 is not closed by the conserved phenylalanine or tryptophan, this likely results from a read error. The V gene is TRBV6-5, the J gene TRBJ2-3, with D uncertain. Looked up from germline, CDR1 is MNHEY and CDR2 is SVGAGI. The V gene lost 4 bases and the J gene lost 0 bases, with 8 bases spanning the gap. There are 14 residues in the CDR3. The CDR3 DNA sequence: TGTGCCAGCAGTTTAGGATCGAGCACAGATACGCAGTATGTT. Translating gives CASSLGSSTDTQYV.

The rearrangement joins TRBV9 to TRBJ1-6; a weak D match, TRBD1 (5 bases). The CDR3 spans 15 residues. Trimming left V 4 bases short and J 7 bases short, with 15 bases between. In germline, CDR1 is SGDLS, CDR2 YYNGEE. In DNA form, the CDR3 reads TGTGCCAGCAGCCCCTCGACAGTTGGAAATTCACCCCTCCACTTT. Translating gives CASSPSTVGNSPLHF. Variable domain in full (rest from reference TRBV9 and TRBJ1-6): DSGVTQTPKHLITATGQRVTLRCSPRSGDLSVYWYQQSLDQGLQFLIQYYNGEERAKGNILERFSAQQFPDLHSELNLSSLELGDSALYFCASSPSTVGNSPLHFGNGTRLTVT.

This clonotype came up many times. V and J are TRBV20-1 and TRBJ1-1, with 8 bases lining up with TRBD1. Germline CDR1 is DFQATT and CDR2 is SNEGSKA (reference sequence). J gave up 7 bases and V 6 bases, and 13 bases lay outside the gene matches. The CDR3 totals 14 residues. DNA for the CDR3: TGCAGTGCCGCCGCAGGGGGCCCCCAACGTGAAGCTTTCTTT. It specifies CSAAAGGPQREAFF.

The table lists this clonotype with many counts. The J gene is TRBJ2-1, the V gene TRBV12-3 or TRBV12-4; 9 bases fit TRBD2. CDR3 length equals 13 residues. The V segment lost 6 bases and the J segment 5 bases; nucleotides outside the gene matches: 2. Here the CDR3 DNA reads TGTGCCAGCAGCCGACTAGCGGACAATGAGCAGTTCTTC. Translated, it gives CASSRLADNEQFF.

This clonotype was recorded at least ten times. J is TRBJ1-5 and V is TRBV29-1, with TRBD1 identical over 9 bases. CDR1 SQVTM and CDR2 ANQGSEA come from the germline V gene. V lost 8 bases, J lost 6 bases, and 11 bases stayed unmatched. There are 14 residues in the CDR3. For the CDR3, the DNA is TGCAGCTTATCCGGGACAGGGTGGGGTCAGCCCCAGCATTTT. It codes for CSLSGTGWGQPQHF.

The chain recombines TRBV7-2 with TRBJ2-2, with 9 nucleotides matching TRBD2. The CDR3 is made up of 16 amino acids. Germline trimming cut 5 bases from V and 0 bases from J; bases unmatched to any gene: 4. Germline V gene sequence: CDR1 SGHTA, CDR2 FQGNSA. CDR3 DNA sequence: TGTGCCAGCAGCCTAAGACTAGCGGCGAACACCGGGGAGCTGTTTTTT. Translation: CASSLRLAANTGELFF. The variable domain in full, with the rest retrieved from reference TRBV7-2 and TRBJ2-2, is GAGVSQSPSNKVTEKGKDVELRCDPISGHTALYWYRQSLGQGLEFLIYFQGNSAPDKSGLPSDRFSAERTGGSVSTLTIQRTQQEDSAVYLCASSLRLAANTGELFFGEGSRLTVL.

This clonotype has more than one count but fewer than ten. This chain connects TRBV5-8 to TRBJ1-6; D is unresolved. The CDR3 spans 14 residues. V was clipped by 5 bases and J by 4 bases, with 10 bases between them. In germline, CDR1 is SGHTS, CDR2 YDEGEE. The CDR3 bases are TGTGCCAGCAGTTACCGGGAGTATAATTCACCCCTCCACTTT. This gives the protein CASSYREYNSPLHF.

The rearrangement links TRBV3-1 to TRBJ2-6; D is uncertain. This CDR3 region has 13 residues. Germline values: CDR1 LGHDT, CDR2 YNNKEL (reference sequence). Trimming took off 3 bases at V and 4 bases at J, with 4 bases between the two ends. CDR3 sequence reads: CASSQAGANVLTF. The CDR3 DNA reads TGTGCCAGCAGCCAGGCCGGGGCCAACGTCCTGACTTTC. Variable domain in full (rest from reference TRBV3-1 and TRBJ2-6): DTAVSQTPKYLVTQMGNDKSIKCEQNLGHDTMYWYKQDSKKFLKIMFSYNNKELIINETVPNRFSPKSPDKAHLNLHINSLELGDSAVYFCASSQAGANVLTFGAGSRLTVL.

This clonotype was detected ten times or more. The chain joins TRBV20-1 to TRBJ2-5; D gene unclear. Germline values: CDR1 DFQATT, CDR2 SNEGSKA (reference sequence). This CDR3 spans 15 amino acids. Trimming left V 5 bases short and J 2 bases short, with 18 bases between. CDR3 DNA sequence: TGCAGTGCTCAGGACGGCCGGCTCCTACAAGAGACCCAGTACTTC. It codes for CSAQDGRLLQETQYF.

This clonotype was counted at least ten times. V gene TRBV12-3 or TRBV12-4 combines with J gene TRBJ2-2; tentative D call: TRBD2 (6 bases). The CDR3 runs 17 residues. V was cut by 3 bases and J by 0 bases, with 14 bases left in between. The CDR3 spells CASSLDWGGANTGELFF. CDR3 bases: TGTGCCAGCAGTTTGGACTGGGGCGGGGCGAACACCGGGGAGCTGTTTTTT.

The V call is TRBV12-3 or TRBV12-4, the J call TRBJ2-7; the D is unclear. V was shortened by 3 bases and J by 2 bases, with 11 bases between the two germline ends. The CDR3 runs 14 residues. The CDR3 here is CASSFGKGPYEQYF. The DNA for the CDR3 is TGTGCCAGCAGTTTTGGGAAGGGCCCCTACGAGCAGTACTTC.

This clonotype was seen at least ten times. This chain joins TRBV7-9 and TRBJ2-2, with a possible D match to TRBD1 (5 bases). V shed 5 bases and J shed 5 bases, with 18 bases lying between them. The CDR3 consists of 16 residues. Germline-derived CDR1 and CDR2 are SEHNR and FQNEAQ (reference sequence). CDR3 DNA: TGTGCCAGCAGCCCGCAACAGACAGCTAGAACCGGGGAGCTGTTTTTT. As protein: CASSPQQTARTGELFF.

This clonotype was recorded at least ten times. This sequence joins TRBV6-1 and TRBJ2-1, with D perhaps matching TRBD2 (5 bases). Germline-derived CDR1 and CDR2 are MNHNS and SASEGT. With 1 base removed from V and 2 bases from J, the gap between germline ends came to 9 bases. CDR3 size: 15 residues. DNA of the CDR3: TGTGCCAGCAGTGAAGGTTTGCGGGCCTACAATGAGCAGTTCTTC. This translates into CASSEGLRAYNEQFF.

This clonotype was recorded many times. The V call is TRBV5-1, the J call TRBJ2-7, with D hard to call. Germline V gives CDR1 SGHRS, CDR2 YFSETQ. Trimming pared 1 base from V and 0 bases from J, leaving 8 bases between. This CDR3 is built from 14 residues. CDR3 sequence reads: CASSLLGYSYEQYF. The CDR3 region has the DNA TGCGCCAGCAGCTTGTTGGGGTACTCCTACGAGCAGTACTTC.

The CDR3 here is CASSLSQTVDHEKLFF. The CDR3 DNA reads as TGCGCCAGCAGCCTATCACAAACAGTGGATCATGAAAAACTGTTTTTT. The chain links TRBV5-1 to TRBJ1-4; D gene uncertain. V shed 4 bases and J shed 6 bases, with 19 bases lying between them. Germline V gene lookup returns CDR1 SGHRS and CDR2 YFSETQ. The CDR3 covers 16 residues.